This T cell receptor beta chain is from a study of blood T cell repertoires in COVID-19 (dated by TCRdb to the early 2020s). About the investigation overall: Samples covering the acute and convalescent phases of COVID-19 were provided by collaborators in the United States, Italy and Spain. Sample metadata almost always included a de-identified subject ID, COVID-19 status, age in years and sex. HLA class I and class II types, where available, came from metadata supplied by the sample provider rather than from assay-based typing. The repertoires were released in a freely available public database intended as a resource for research on the immune response to SARS-CoV-2. The prospective study material was composed of cDNA or gDNA derived from T cells, B-cell-depleted T cells, or PBMCs. Deeply sampled blood TCRbeta repertoires from subjects exposed to, actively infected with, or recovered from COVID-19 were included in the dataset. The samples were drawn from two sources: the first 160 participants of the ongoing ImmuneRACE study, and fewer than 1,500 subjects contributed by 6 global collaborators.

V loses 5 bases at its end and J loses 5 bases; junction bases beyond the gene matches: 10. Via the germline V gene, CDR1 is SGHVS and CDR2 FQNEAQ. The CDR3 contains 17 residues, cysteine and phenylalanine counted. Kept here is only the CDR3 DNA, which spans 51 bases and is read in frame from base 1. Notes on this clone: Its binding antigen is unknown. Base quality data are lacking; no much larger clone is found one base away.

On the study overall, not on this receptor specifically: The amount of clinical and demographic metadata varied by source and participant and was provided uncurated.

Participants in the prospective study were aged 18 to 89 years, lived in 20 to 25 United States geographic areas, and enrolled through a virtual design. Cohort assignment in the prospective study relied on participant-reported clinical history from a screening survey and a study questionnaire. Recovered participants in ImmuneRACE Cohort 3 were defined as having two consecutive negative NP/OP PCR tests, clearance from a healthcare professional, or resolution of symptoms. In the prospective study, whole blood, serum and a nasopharyngeal or oropharyngeal swab were collected from each participant by mobile phlebotomists. Prospective study participants could optionally give additional blood draws and questionnaires over an approximately 2-month period. Prospective study blood samples were shipped either frozen or at room temperature before DNA extraction. TCRbeta CDR3 regions were amplified from genomic DNA by means of the immunoSEQ Assay, a bias-controlled multiplex PCR. Processing in the source paper ran as follows. The number of nucleated cells in each sample was estimated by amplification of reference gene primers within the assay. To quantify the absolute abundance of each unique TCRbeta CDR3 rearrangement, sequence reads were collapsed and filtered. For each sample, productive Simpson clonality was calculated as the square root of Simpson's diversity index across productive rearrangements. In TCRdb, the immuneACCESS table is reduced to in-frame sequences with V and J assigned. These tables do not hold every clone; where another copy was compared, an unresolved V gene accounts for under half, and the others remain unexplained. V and J calls and clone size come straight from that table; D and trimming were deduced from the DNA. The sample table contains some 330,000 clones; only one count was recorded for 75% to 90% of them. The top ten clones comprise about 4.7% of the sample.

The origin of this receptor is a man aged 25-40 years who had recovered from COVID-19. Sequenced material: PBMCs or T cells enriched from blood (not recorded which). The chain is made from TRBV7-8 and TRBJ2-5, with 14 bases in between that match TRBD2. The DNA is as follows: TGTGCCAGCAGCCTCGGACTAGCGGGGGGATTATCGGAGACCCAGTACTTC. It translates as CASSLGLAGGLSETQYF.